This T cell receptor beta chain derives from a study of shared clonotypes between healthy human individuals. General study points: The genetic and exposure-history diversity represented was limited by few donors.

CDR1 is SGHRS, CDR2 YFSETQ, per germline. J lost 1 base, V lost 4 bases, and 4 bases had no gene match. The CDR3 is 14 amino acids. Researchers divided each subset's genomic DNA evenly across several immunoSEQ plates. Clones were read by immunoSEQ multiplex PCR, and TCRdb kept only the in-frame ones, dropping some. The sample shows approximately 530,000 clones, almost 97% of them seen only once. This clone was counted a single time. Its antigen is not identified. The source is a woman aged 25-40 years in good health. Sequencing was performed on naive CD4+ T cells sorted from blood. Documented subset: CD45RA+ positively selected. The rearrangement links TRBV5-1 to TRBJ1-2, with 7 bases fitting TRBD1. The CDR3 reads CASSGTAFNYGYTF. The CDR3, as DNA: TGCGCCAGCAGCGGGACAGCCTTTAACTATGGCTACACCTTC.